A selection of T cell receptor beta chains follows, all from one sample in a study of T-cell reconstitution after alpha-beta-depleted transplantation in children. A single record per CDR3 protein comes from TCRdb applying MiXCR to the PCR reads. The sample comprises fewer than 350,000 distinct CDR3 sequences, around 7.1% of which are singletons, and 9.1% rests with the top ten. The source material was peripheral blood, sampled 360 days after TCRalphabeta/CD19-depleted stem cell transplant. Every receptor here comes from a female patient aged 2-9 years who had a stem cell transplant for Fanconi anemia, so the T cells may come from the graft donor. CDR3s include the opening cysteine and the closing phenylalanine or tryptophan. The D gene is left open where the match is weak. Only some rows state a clone size, as once, few, many or a class for expanded clones.

clone_size d_call j_call v_call cdr3_nt cdr3_aa
few NA TRBJ1-2 TRBV6-5 TGTGCCAGCAGTTACTCCGGGGCTCAGGACAGTGGGGTCGGCTATGGCTACACCTTC CASSYSGAQDSGVGYGYTF
many NA TRBJ2-7 TRBV28 TGTGCCAGCAGTTTAGTAACGGACTACGAGCAGTACTTC CASSLVTDYEQYF
NA NA TRBJ1-4 TRBV28 TGTGCCAGCGAAAGTTCTTTGGGGGAAAAACTGTTTTTT CASESSLGEKLFF
NA NA TRBJ2-3 TRBV7-9 TGTGCCAGCAGCTTAGAGGCCCGGGGCTATACGCAGTATTTT CASSLEARGYTQYF
many NA TRBJ1-1 TRBV5-1 TGCGCCAGCAGCTTGTTACGGAACACTGAAGCTTTCTTT CASSLLRNTEAFF
NA NA TRBJ1-1 TRBV5-1 TGCGCCAGCAGCTTTGGCCCACAGGGAAGGAACACTGAAGCTTTCTTT CASSFGPQGRNTEAFF
many TRBD2 TRBJ2-5 TRBV7-2 TGTGCCAGCAGCTCTAGCGGGAGAGGAGAGACCCAGTACTTC CASSSSGRGETQYF
many NA TRBJ2-3 TRBV28 TGTGCCAGCCCGAACAGCCATAGCGGAACAACCAGGGATACGCAGTATTTT CASPNSHSGTTRDTQYF
many NA TRBJ2-3 TRBV20-1 TGCAGTGCTCCCCTAAGGAGGGGGTGGGGAGCAGATACGCAGTATTTT CSAPLRRGWGADTQYF
many NA TRBJ2-1 TRBV21-1 TGTGCCAGCAGCCTCTCCCCAGGACTAGCGGGGAACTACAATGAGCAGTTCTTC CASSLSPGLAGNYNEQFF
many NA TRBJ2-4 TRBV10-3 TGTGCCATCAGTGAGGGAAACATTCAGTACTTC CAISEGNIQYF
many NA TRBJ2-7 TRBV12-3/TRBV12-4 TGTGCCAGCAGTTTTGGGGGAGGCGCATACGAGCAGTACTTC CASSFGGGAYEQYF
NA TRBD1 TRBJ2-2 TRBV20-1 TGCAGTGTATCGGGACAGGGGGCTGGGCGTATCACCGGGGAGCTGTTTTTT CSVSGQGAGRITGELFF
many TRBD1 TRBJ2-3 TRBV29-1 TGCAGCGTTGAATTGTGGGTAGGGGACAGCGACACAGATACGCAGTATTTT CSVELWVGDSDTDTQYF
many TRBD2 TRBJ2-6 TRBV28 TGTGCCAGCAGTTCTCTAGCGGGGGATGGGGCCAACGTCCTGACTTTC CASSSLAGDGANVLTF
NA TRBD1 TRBJ2-5 TRBV24-1 TGTGCCACCAGTGACCCCCACAGGGGACAAGAGACCCAGTACTTC CATSDPHRGQETQYF
NA TRBD1 TRBJ2-3 TRBV9 TGTGCCAGCAGCGTGACAGGGAGCACAGATACGCAGTATTTT CASSVTGSTDTQYF
few NA TRBJ1-5 TRBV9 TGTGCCAGAGGTACTGGGGCTTACCATAGCAATCAGCCCCAGCATTTT CARGTGAYHSNQPQHF
NA TRBD1 TRBJ1-2 TRBV20-1 TGCAGTGCTAGAGGGAGGGGGACAGGGGCGGCGGGCTATGGCTACACCTTC CSARGRGTGAAGYGYTF
many TRBD1 TRBJ2-7 TRBV5-1 TGCGCCAGCAGCTCCCGGCCGACAGGGGACGAGCAGTACTTC CASSSRPTGDEQYF
many NA TRBJ2-7 TRBV20-1 TGCAGTGCTAGAGATTTTCAGGGCTCCTACGAGCAGTACTTC CSARDFQGSYEQYF
many NA TRBJ2-2 TRBV5-1 TGCGCCAGCAGCTTGTATCAGTTGACTAAGGAGCTGTTTTTT CASSLYQLTKELFF